This T cell receptor beta chain appears in the sequencing data of a study of shared clonotypes between healthy human individuals. Study background: Three plates were used per donor for CD4 naive, three for CD4 memory, two for CD8 naive and one for CD8 memory. Notes on the study in general: Around 5.3% of naive CD4 clonotypes were shared across a few donors. Non-shared clonotypes showed lower generation probabilities than clonotypes common to all four donors.

This CDR3 region has 12 residues. V dropped 5 bases and J dropped 0 bases, with 7 bases sitting between them. Germline V gene lookup returns CDR1 GTSNPN and CDR2 SVGIG (reference sequence). CD8 cells regarded as naive lacked CD45RO, were positively chosen for CCR7, and omitted terminally differentiated effector memory CD45RA+ cells. All donors qualified as healthy HIV-negative adults and had experienced no recent acute infections or vaccinations. As regards this clone: The antigen is not known.

Here immunoSEQ multiplex PCR was the method, and the copy in TCRdb shows in-frame clones only, minus some. The sample includes 700,000 to 950,000 clones, about 97% of them seen just once. V usage is TRBV30 and J usage is TRBJ1-1; unclear D gene. Material for sequencing was naive CD8+ T cells sorted from blood. This receptor was obtained from a man aged 25-40 years in good health. The CDR3 DNA follows: TGTGCCTGGGGAAATATGAACACTGAAGCTTTCTTT. It encodes CAWGNMNTEAFF.